Below, 18 T cell receptor delta chains from the same sample are listed, as sequenced in a study of Vδ1+ human thymocytes (dated by TCRdb to 2017 to 2018). Results and caveats for the whole study, not just this receptor: The thymic TRG and TRD repertoires appeared highly polyclonal, with Gaussian CDR3 length distributions, in contrast to the oligoclonal repertoires of peripheral blood.

What these receptors recognize is not known. For sequencing, an Illumina MiSeq was employed. RNA was isolated using the RNeasy mini kit, and reverse transcription was performed with Superscript III. Multiplex PCR was used to generate CDR3 amplicons, with pooled V-gene forward primers and a constant-region reverse primer carrying Illumina adaptor overhangs. The public reads were reprocessed by TCRdb using CATT, and rows of matching DNA were later combined. The table for this sample lists about 73,000 delta-chain clones; about 38% of them were counted only once. The ten largest account for about 0.26% of the sample. Sequencing was performed on Vdelta1+ gamma-delta thymocytes from the thymus. Taken with the paper, the label for cell subset or site translates to: FACS-sorted CD3+ TCRalphabeta- TCRVdelta1+ TCRVdelta2- thymocytes. The receptors shown here come from a boy under three years old who had congenital heart surgery.

The chain employs TRDV1 and TRDJ1; D is unresolved. Germline-derived CDR1 and CDR2 are TSWWSYY and QGS. The CDR3 has 17 amino acids. Trimming stripped 5 bases from V and 0 bases from J, with 19 bases between. CDR3 coding DNA: TGTGCTCTTGGGCCCCGGGACGCCCCTCTGTACACCGATAAACTCATCTTT. Translated: CALGPRDAPLYTDKLIF.

The chain recombines TRDV1 with TRDJ1, with 11 bases that match TRDD3. J lost 2 bases, V lost 2 bases, and 13 bases had no gene match. CDR3 size: 19 residues. Germline CDR1 is TSWWSYY and CDR2 is QGS. DNA of the CDR3: TGTGCTCTTGGGGAAGCTGGGGGATACCGTAACAAGAGGACCGATAAACTCATCTTT. Its protein product is CALGEAGGYRNKRTDKLIF.

The chain uses TRDV1 and TRDJ1; D is undetermined. The V and J ends lost 1 base and 0 bases respectively, with 18 bases between them. The CDR3 is made up of 18 amino acids. CDR1 and CDR2 (germline): TSWWSYY, QGS. CDR3 nucleotides: TGTGCTCTTGGGGAACGGGTCCACCGTCCCCGTGACACCGATAAACTCATCTTT. Protein product: CALGERVHRPRDTDKLIF.

A remark on this clone: The junction does not match germline at one end; this may be a read error. V and J are TRDV1 and TRDJ2; a weak D match, TRDD2 (5 bases). Germline V lookup: CDR1 TSWWSYY, CDR2 QGS. This CDR3 is built from 19 residues. In nucleotides, the CDR3 is TGTGCTCTTGGACAATCCTCTCGTGGGACGCCTTCTTTGACAGCCCAACTCTTCTTT. This encodes CALGQSSRGTPSLTAQLFF.

This clone occurred a few times. The genes are TRDV1 and TRDJ1; 12 bases line up with TRDD3. This CDR3 region has 19 residues. Germline V gene data show CDR1 as TSWWSYY and CDR2 as QGS. The V segment lost 0 bases and the J segment 0 bases; nucleotides outside the gene matches: 8. The CDR3: CALGELTGGYRRNTDKLIF. The CDR3 region has the DNA TGTGCTCTTGGGGAACTCACTGGGGGATACCGGAGGAACACCGATAAACTCATCTTT.

The J gene is TRDJ1, the V gene TRDV1, with TRDD3 matching 10 bases. J gave up 0 bases and V 0 bases, and 34 bases lay outside the gene matches. Germline CDR1 TSWWSYY, CDR2 QGS. The CDR3 totals 27 residues. CDR3 sequence (DNA): TGTGCTCTTGGGGAACTAGGATTGATAGTCACTCTTCCTACGGCCGGTACTGGGGGATCCAACACCGATAAACTCATCTTT. Its protein product is CALGELGLIVTLPTAGTGGSNTDKLIF.

V is TRDV2 and J is TRDJ2; 7 nucleotides align to TRDD3. V gave up 5 bases and J gave up 8 bases; unmatched junction bases: 19. The germline V gene has CDR1 GEAIGNYY and CDR2 EKD. The CDR3 totals 17 residues. This CDR3 is CACARHYWGLRAAQLFF. The CDR3 DNA sequence: TGTGCCTGTGCCCGACACTACTGGGGCCTTAGGGCGGCACAACTCTTCTTT.

The rearrangement uses TRDV2 and TRDJ1; the D gene is possibly TRDD3 (6 bases). The germline V gene encodes CDR1 GEAIGNYY and CDR2 EKD. V was shortened by 9 bases and J by 6 bases, with 37 bases between the two germline ends. There are 19 residues in the CDR3. The CDR3 here is CARGSGILKGQRCEHKLIF. The CDR3 region has the DNA TGTGCCAGGGGCTCGGGGATCCTCAAGGGTCAACGGTGCGAACATAAACTCATCTTT.

This chain uses TRDV1 with TRDJ1; 7 bases are a match to TRDD3. CDR1 TSWWSYY and CDR2 QGS come from the germline V gene. The CDR3 is 13 residues long. V dropped 3 bases and J dropped 10; count of bases not matched to a gene: 8. CDR3 in amino acids: CALGDGGDEGLIF. The CDR3 DNA reads TGTGCTCTTGGGGATGGGGGAGACGAGGGACTCATCTTT.

There are a few counts of this clone. The V gene is TRDV2, the J gene TRDJ1, with 7 bases matching TRDD3. J was trimmed by 2 bases and V by 3 bases; bases with no gene match: 8. Per germline, CDR1 GEAIGNYY and CDR2 EKD. CDR3 length: 15 residues. This CDR3 is CACDYWGTLTDKLIF. CDR3 coding DNA: TGTGCCTGTGACTATTGGGGGACTCTAACCGATAAACTCATCTTT.

The chain joins TRDV1 to TRDJ1, with TRDD3 matching 7 bases. CDR3 length: 17 residues. Germline loops: CDR1 TSWWSYY, CDR2 QGS. V shed 0 bases and J 1 base; nucleotides not matched to a gene: 8. The CDR3 region is CALGELGTLGATDKLIF. In DNA form, the CDR3 reads TGTGCTCTTGGGGAACTTGGAACCCTGGGGGCCACCGATAAACTCATCTTT.

This clone has a single count. The V gene is TRDV1, the J gene TRDJ1, with 9 bases that match TRDD3. The CDR3 length is 18 residues. From germline, CDR1 is TSWWSYY and CDR2 QGS. V shed 6 bases, J shed 2 bases, and the junction held 16 bases outside the gene matches. The CDR3 loop is CALGTTAYWGTGTDKLIF. DNA for the CDR3: TGTGCTCTTGGAACTACGGCCTACTGGGGGACCGGAACCGATAAACTCATCTTT.

The chain links TRDV1 to TRDJ1, with 9 bases identical to TRDD3. The CDR3 consists of 21 residues. V lost 0 bases and J lost 4; bases outside the gene matches: 21. The V gene's germline CDR1 is TSWWSYY and CDR2 QGS. CDR3 residues: CALGELSPPTVWGIKSDKLIF. The CDR3 DNA is TGTGCTCTTGGGGAACTAAGCCCACCTACTGTCTGGGGGATTAAAAGCGATAAACTCATCTTT.

The chain combines TRDV1 with TRDJ1, with 13 nucleotides matching TRDD3. There are 18 residues in the CDR3. The germline V gene encodes CDR1 TSWWSYY and CDR2 QGS. J was trimmed by 5 bases and V by 4 bases; bases with no gene match: 13. CDR3 nucleotides: TGTGCTCTTGGGGGGGCCGACTGGGGGATACGAACGCGGGATAAACTCATCTTT. Protein sequence: CALGGADWGIRTRDKLIF.

The chain uses TRDV1 and TRDJ1; a weak D match, TRDD3 (10 bases). The V end was cut by 6 bases, the J end by 0 bases, with 29 bases between. Germline V CDR1 and CDR2: TSWWSYY, QGS. The CDR3 runs 20 residues. The chain's CDR3 is CALGDLPTWGILGYTDKLIF. The DNA for the CDR3 is TGTGCTCTTGGAGACCTTCCTACTTGGGGGATACTCGGGTACACCGATAAACTCATCTTT.

This clone was counted only a few times. Compared with germline, one end of the junction differs, possibly owing to a read error. This rearrangement joins TRDV1 to TRDJ1; 12 nucleotides line up with TRDD3. The CDR3 is made up of 21 amino acids. Germline V CDR1 and CDR2: TSWWSYY, QGS. The CDR3 sequence is CALGEHVPTHWGIPGTDKPIF. The CDR3 DNA reads TGTGCTCTTGGGGAACATGTTCCTACCCACTGGGGGATACCGGGAACCGATAAACCCATCTTT.

The V and J genes are TRDV1 and TRDJ1; TRDD3 matches at 8 bases. The CDR3 extends over 19 amino acids. Germline V gene lookup returns CDR1 TSWWSYY and CDR2 QGS. Trimming at V came to 1 base and at J to 1 base, leaving 14 bases not matched to a gene. Here the CDR3 DNA reads TGTGCTCTTGGGGAACGGCCCTACTCTTGGGGATACCGCACCGATAAACTCATCTTT. This gives the protein CALGERPYSWGYRTDKLIF.

The table lists this clone with a few counts. The genes are TRDV1 and TRDJ1, with 9 bases lining up with TRDD3. Trimming cost V 2 bases and J 1 base; bases outside gene matches: 11. This CDR3 spans 18 amino acids. Germline lookup yields CDR1 TSWWSYY and CDR2 QGS. CDR3 sequence (DNA): TGTGCTCTTGGGGAAAGTACGTCCCTGGGGGATTCCACCGATAAACTCATCTTT. The encoded protein is CALGESTSLGDSTDKLIF.